The clone carrying this T cell receptor beta chain was counted at least ten times. Its antigen is currently unknown. The read finishes 3 residues shy of the CDR3 end, and the germline J gene is used to complete it. The CDR3 has 14 amino acids. Per the germline V gene, CDR1 is MRHNA and CDR2 is SNTAGT. The sample comes from a study of T cell clonality in common variable immunodeficiency. Study-wide points: CVID subjects showed higher TCRbeta clonality than healthy controls. Fewer deletions and N-nucleotide insertions were reportedly seen in common variable immunodeficiency TCR beta sequences.

The repertoire was sequenced with immunoSEQ multiplex PCR; TCRdb's copy has only in-frame clones and lacks some. The sample shows more than 45,000 clones, no singletons; the ten largest hold about 5.9%. The sequence was collected from a person aged 18 to 75 in good health. Material: peripheral blood mononuclear cells. The rearrangement uses TRBV6-4 and TRBJ1-2; D is ambiguous. The CDR3 sequence is CASSDSSSTDTYTF. The CDR3 bases that were read are TGTGCCAGCAGTGACAGTTCTAGCACAGATACC.